The 3 T cell receptor beta chains listed next were all sequenced from one sample in a study of blood T cell repertoires in COVID-19. Using immunoSEQ multiplex PCR, the repertoire was profiled, and TCRdb retains in-frame clones only, with some absent. The sample records over 85,000 clones, about four fifths being singletons. The sequenced sample was peripheral blood. The receptors were gathered from a man in his sixties or seventies with acute or convalescent COVID-19.

The chain combines TRBV4-3 with TRBJ2-3, with 8 bases lining up with TRBD2. Trimming at V came to 0 bases and at J to 3 bases, leaving 5 bases not matched to a gene. This CDR3 is 16 amino acids long. Germline V gives CDR1 LGHNA, CDR2 YSLEER. The chain's CDR3 is CASSQDGGGKTDTQYF. The CDR3 DNA is TGCGCCAGCAGCCAAGACGGGGGGGGTAAAACAGATACGCAGTATTTT.

This chain connects TRBV29-1 to TRBJ2-2; 7 bases line up with TRBD2. CDR3 length: 12 residues. Germline CDR1 is SQVTM and CDR2 is ANQGSEA. The CDR3 DNA sequence: TGCGGCCCGGGGGAGGGCACCGGGGAGCTGTTTTTT. Protein product: CGPGEGTGELFF.

The chain joins TRBV14 to TRBJ2-1; 8 bases agree with TRBD2. The CDR3 is 15 amino acids. The V gene's germline CDR1 is SGHDN and CDR2 FVKESK. The V segment lost 3 bases and the J segment 5 bases; nucleotides outside the gene matches: 6. The CDR3 loop reads CASSHRGGRNNEQFF. The CDR3 coding sequence is TGTGCCAGCAGCCATCGGGGGGGCAGGAACAATGAGCAGTTCTTC. Filled out from reference TRBV14 and TRBJ2-1, the complete variable domain reads EAGVTQFPSHSVIEKGQTVTLRCDPISGHDNLYWYRRVMGKEIKFLLHFVKESKQDESGMPNNRFLAERTGGTYSTLKVQPAELEDSGVYFCASSHRGGRNNEQFFGPGTRLTVL.